These 24 T cell receptor beta chains came from one sample sequenced in a study of cytomegalovirus exposure and HLA in healthy donors. The PCR made use of 60 Vbeta and 13 Jbeta primers. The data were produced by immunoSEQ multiplex PCR, yet TCRdb's version contains in-frame clones alone and is incomplete. This table has 90,000 to 110,000 clones, roughly 80% appearing once. Sequenced: PBMCs. These receptors came from a man under 40 in good health and CMV-seropositive.

The chain carries TRBV15 and TRBJ1-2; 9 nucleotides match TRBD1. Germline CDR1 is LNHNV and CDR2 is YYDKDF (reference sequence). The CDR3 loop spans 15 amino acids. V dropped 5 bases and J dropped 1; count of bases not matched to a gene: 5. This chain's CDR3 is CATSPRTGVNYGYTF. CDR3 bases: TGTGCCACCAGCCCCAGGACAGGGGTTAACTATGGCTACACCTTC.

The CDR3 nucleotides are TGTGCCAGCAGCTTGGGAATAGCGGGGGCTCTAGATACGCAGTATTTT. Translated: CASSLGIAGALDTQYF. The rearrangement links TRBV5-5 to TRBJ2-3; 9 bases are shared with TRBD2. The germline V gene encodes CDR1 SGHKS and CDR2 YYEKEE (reference sequence). This CDR3 has 16 residues. The trim removed 0 bases at V and 5 bases at J, leaving 7 bases unmatched.

V gene TRBV4-1 combines with J gene TRBJ2-2; 10 nucleotides line up with TRBD1. The germline gives CDR1 MGHRA, CDR2 YSYEKL. The junction had 4 bases not matched to a gene; V was cut back by 3 bases and J by 6 bases. The CDR3 spans 15 residues. The CDR3 DNA reads TGCGCCAGCAGCCAGGGACAGGGGCCGGCCGGGGAGCTGTTTTTT. This encodes CASSQGQGPAGELFF.

The chain carries TRBV6-6 and TRBJ1-1; 7 positions match TRBD1. This CDR3 is 14 amino acids long. Germline V CDR1 and CDR2: MNHNY, SVGAGI (reference sequence). The V gene end was trimmed by 6 bases and the J gene end by 3 bases; junction bases not matched to a gene: 7. Here the CDR3 reads CASRSRGRDTEAFF. As DNA, the CDR3 is TGTGCCAGCAGGTCGAGGGGGCGCGACACTGAAGCTTTCTTT.

The rearrangement joins TRBV30 to TRBJ2-7; D uncertain. Looked up from germline, CDR1 is GTSNPN and CDR2 is SVGIG (reference sequence). The CDR3 has 11 amino acids. Trimming took off 0 bases at V and 9 bases at J, with 9 bases between the two ends. The chain's CDR3 is CAWSVPGGQYF. CDR3 DNA: TGTGCCTGGAGTGTACCGGGTGGGCAGTACTTC.

The chain links TRBV9 to TRBJ2-3, with 8 nucleotides matching TRBD2. The CDR3 is 19 amino acids. V lost 0 bases and J lost 1; bases outside the gene matches: 13. Germline V gene lookup returns CDR1 SGDLS and CDR2 YYNGEE. The CDR3 is CASSVGLRGRGAGTDTQYF. CDR3 nucleotides: TGTGCCAGCAGCGTAGGACTCCGGGGGCGGGGGGCTGGCACAGATACGCAGTATTTT. Full variable domain (outside the CDR3, taken from reference TRBV9 and TRBJ2-3): DSGVTQTPKHLITATGQRVTLRCSPRSGDLSVYWYQQSLDQGLQFLIQYYNGEERAKGNILERFSAQQFPDLHSELNLSSLELGDSALYFCASSVGLRGRGAGTDTQYFGPGTRLTVL.

CDR3 in DNA: TGCGCCAGCAGCCAAGGGCTAGCGATGGGGTCCTACGAGCAGTACTTC. Its translation is CASSQGLAMGSYEQYF. This chain connects TRBV4-1 to TRBJ2-7; D is perhaps TRBD2 (6 bases). Germline CDR1 MGHRA, CDR2 YSYEKL. Trimming removed 1 base at V and 1 base at J, with 14 bases between. The CDR3 loop spans 16 amino acids.

The CDR3 DNA reads TGTGCCAGCGCGGTGGGGAACACCGGGGAGCTGTTTTTT. Protein: CASAVGNTGELFF. The chain recombines TRBV2 with TRBJ2-2; D remains unclear. This CDR3 comprises 13 residues. V lost 8 bases and J 1 base, leaving 8 bases between the germline ends. CDR1 is SNHLY, CDR2 FYNNEI, per germline. Full variable domain (missing parts from reference TRBV2 and TRBJ2-2): EPEVTQTPSHQVTQMGQEVILRCVPISNHLYFYWYRQILGQKVEFLVSFYNNEISEKSEIFDDQFSVERPDGSNFTLKIRSTKLEDSAMYFCASAVGNTGELFFGEGSRLTVL.

The V call is TRBV19, the J call TRBJ2-1, with 10 positions matching TRBD2. CDR3 length: 14 amino acids. Germline CDR1 reads LNHDA; CDR2 reads SQIVND (reference sequence). V gave up 6 bases and J gave up 3 bases; unmatched junction bases: 2. The CDR3 region is CASRPSGSYNEQFF. The CDR3, as DNA: TGTGCCAGTAGACCTAGCGGGAGCTACAATGAGCAGTTCTTC.

The rearrangement joins TRBV5-4 to TRBJ2-3; D gene uncertain. Between the trimmed V and J ends, which lost 0 bases and 0 bases, there was a span of 11 bases. Per the germline V gene, CDR1 is SGHNT and CDR2 is YYREEE (reference sequence). The CDR3 extends over 16 amino acids. CDR3 in amino acids: CASSLARLSSTDTQYF. CDR3 DNA: TGTGCCAGCAGCTTGGCCAGGCTCTCTAGCACAGATACGCAGTATTTT. Looking up the rest from reference TRBV5-4 and TRBJ2-3 gives the full variable domain: ETGVTQSPTHLIKTRGQQVTLRCSSQSGHNTVSWYQQALGQGPQFIFQYYREEENGRGNFPPRFSGLQFPNYSSELNVNALELDDSALYLCASSLARLSSTDTQYFGPGTRLTVL.

This clone was detected a few times. The chain joins TRBV5-1 to TRBJ2-2; TRBD1 aligns across 8 bases. This CDR3 region has 15 residues. V gave up 5 bases and J gave up 1 base; unmatched junction bases: 4. Germline assignment: CDR1 SGHRS and CDR2 YFSETQ. The CDR3 DNA reads as TGCGCCAGCAGACAGGGGGTACAGAACACCGGGGAGCTGTTTTTT. This codes for CASRQGVQNTGELFF. The full variable domain, in which reference TRBV5-1 and TRBJ2-2 provide the parts outside the CDR3, is KAGVTQTPRYLIKTRGQQVTLSCSPISGHRSVSWYQQTPGQGLQFLFEYFSETQRNKGNFPGRFSGRQFSNSRSEMNVSTLELGDSALYLCASRQGVQNTGELFFGEGSRLTVL.

V gene TRBV30 combines with J gene TRBJ2-3, with a possible D match to TRBD2 (6 bases). Trimming took 3 bases from V and 0 from J, leaving 10 bases between them. From germline, CDR1 is GTSNPN and CDR2 SVGIG (reference sequence). The CDR3 totals 14 residues. CDR3 amino acids: CAWSGSISTDTQYF. The CDR3 region has the DNA TGTGCCTGGAGCGGGAGCATCAGCACAGATACGCAGTATTTT. Supplemented by reference TRBV30 and TRBJ2-3, the full variable domain reads SQTIHQWPATLVQPVGSPLSLECTVEGTSNPNLYWYRQAAGRGLQLLFYSVGIGQISSEVPQNLSASRPQDRQFILSSKKLLLSDSGFYLCAWSGSISTDTQYFGPGTRLTVL.

The CDR3 is CASSLRWTGEDWANEKLFF. The CDR3 nucleotides are TGTGCCAGCAGTTTAAGGTGGACTGGTGAGGATTGGGCTAATGAAAAACTGTTTTTT. The V and J genes are TRBV28 and TRBJ1-4, with D unresolved. The CDR3 covers 19 residues. Germline values: CDR1 MDHEN, CDR2 SYDVKM. The V and J ends lost 2 bases and 3 bases respectively, with 22 bases between them.

This chain joins TRBV7-9 and TRBJ1-3; no reliable D call. V was pared by 5 bases and J by 0 bases, with 5 bases between. The CDR3 sequence is 13 residues long. Germline values: CDR1 SEHNR, CDR2 FQNEAQ (reference sequence). The CDR3 nucleotides read TGTGCCAGCAGCCTAAACTCTGGAAACACCATATATTTT. Amino acids: CASSLNSGNTIYF.

The chain is built from TRBV2 and TRBJ2-7; 7 positions match TRBD1. CDR1 and CDR2 from the germline V gene are SNHLY and FYNNEI. The V gene end was trimmed by 5 bases and the J gene end by 6 bases; junction bases not matched to a gene: 4. This CDR3 comprises 12 residues. CDR3 in DNA: TGTGCCAGCAGTCTGACAGGGATCGAGCAGTACTTC. Translating gives CASSLTGIEQYF.

The rearrangement uses TRBV19 and TRBJ1-5; D uncertain. The length of the CDR3 is 15 residues. CDR1 is LNHDA and CDR2 is SQIVND in the germline V gene (reference sequence). Trimming stripped 7 bases from V and 3 bases from J, with 16 bases between. The CDR3 is CASTPLGSFNQPQHF. DNA of the CDR3: TGTGCCAGTACCCCCTTGGGCTCATTCAATCAGCCCCAGCATTTT.

The CDR3 sequence is CASSLHRQVSYGYTF. As DNA, the CDR3 is TGTGCCAGCAGTCTCCATCGACAGGTTTCCTATGGCTACACCTTC. This sequence joins TRBV28 and TRBJ1-2; perhaps TRBD1 as D (6 bases). The V end lost 5 bases, the J end lost 4 bases, and 17 bases lay between the germline ends. This CDR3 contains 15 residues. CDR1 is MDHEN and CDR2 is SYDVKM in the germline V gene.

This rearrangement joins TRBV6-6 to TRBJ2-3; unclear D gene. Germline CDR1 and CDR2: MNHNY and SVGAGI (reference sequence). V lost 5 bases and J lost 2, with 5 bases in between. CDR3 length: 12 residues. CDR3 in DNA: TGTGCCAGCAGTCCTCCCACAGATACGCAGTATTTT. It yields the protein CASSPPTDTQYF.

Only a few counts were recorded for this clone. The rearrangement links TRBV5-6 to TRBJ2-3; 11 bases fit TRBD2. Trimming cost V 1 base and J 5 bases; bases outside gene matches: 6. Germline V gives CDR1 SGHDT, CDR2 YYEEEE. The CDR3 has 16 residues. For the CDR3, the DNA is TGTGCCAGCAGCTTGATAGCGGGGGGGCGTAAAGATACGCAGTATTTT. It codes for CASSLIAGGRKDTQYF.

The chain recombines TRBV5-6 with TRBJ1-1; 7 bases line up with TRBD1. The CDR3 loop spans 13 amino acids. Per the germline V gene, CDR1 is SGHDT and CDR2 is YYEEEE. V was clipped by 4 bases and J by 3 bases; unmatched bases: 3. CDR3 loop: CASSGDSDTEAFF. The CDR3 DNA follows: TGTGCCAGCAGCGGGGACAGCGACACTGAAGCTTTCTTT.

This chain uses TRBV28 with TRBJ1-1, with TRBD1 as a possible D gene (5 bases). Germline loops: CDR1 MDHEN, CDR2 SYDVKM. The V and J ends lost 6 bases and 4 bases respectively, with 15 bases between them. The CDR3 length is 14 residues. The CDR3 sequence is CASSTGGVGTEAFF. Written as DNA, the CDR3 is TGTGCCAGCAGCACAGGAGGGGTGGGCACTGAAGCTTTCTTT.

The chain carries TRBV5-1 and TRBJ2-7; D perhaps matches TRBD2 (5 bases). Trimming took 0 bases from V and 0 from J, leaving 10 bases between them. Germline V gene lookup returns CDR1 SGHRS and CDR2 YFSETQ. The CDR3 runs 15 residues. Here the CDR3 reads CASSLAEGSSYEQYF. CDR3 in DNA: TGCGCCAGCAGCTTGGCTGAGGGCTCCTCCTACGAGCAGTACTTC.

This clone was recorded once. The chain employs TRBV10-3 and TRBJ1-2; D is undetermined. CDR1 is ENHRY and CDR2 is SYGVKD in the germline V gene. V was trimmed by 1 base and J by 4 bases, leaving 7 bases between them. The CDR3 is 13 amino acids. Here the CDR3 reads CAISEWEAYGYTF. CDR3 sequence (DNA): TGTGCCATCAGTGAGTGGGAGGCCTATGGCTACACCTTC.

V gene TRBV18 combines with J gene TRBJ1-6; 9 nucleotides match TRBD1. Trimming took 6 bases from V and 7 from J; bases not matched to a gene: 4. CDR1 KGHSH and CDR2 LQKENI come from the germline V gene. This CDR3 region has 14 residues. The chain's CDR3 is CASSLGTGNSPLHF. For the CDR3, the DNA is TGTGCCAGCTCCCTCGGGACAGGGAATTCACCCCTCCACTTT. The entire variable domain, with the rest obtained from reference TRBV18 and TRBJ1-6, is as follows: NAGVMQNPRHLVRRRGQEARLRCSPMKGHSHVYWYRQLPEEGLKFMVYLQKENIIDESGMPKERFSAEFPKEGPSILRIQQVVRGDSAAYFCASSLGTGNSPLHFGNGTRLTVT.